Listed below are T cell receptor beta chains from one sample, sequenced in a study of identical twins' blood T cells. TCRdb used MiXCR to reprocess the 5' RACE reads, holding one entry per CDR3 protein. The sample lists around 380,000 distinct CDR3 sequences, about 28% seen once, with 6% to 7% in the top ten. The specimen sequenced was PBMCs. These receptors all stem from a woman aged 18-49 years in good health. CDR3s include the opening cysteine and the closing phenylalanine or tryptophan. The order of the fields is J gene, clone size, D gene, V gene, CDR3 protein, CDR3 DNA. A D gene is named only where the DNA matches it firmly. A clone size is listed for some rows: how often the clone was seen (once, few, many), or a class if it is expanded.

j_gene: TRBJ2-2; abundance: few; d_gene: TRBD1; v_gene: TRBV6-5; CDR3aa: CASTRTGVGELFF; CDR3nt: TGTGCCAGCACCCGCACAGGGGTCGGGGAGCTGTTTTTT
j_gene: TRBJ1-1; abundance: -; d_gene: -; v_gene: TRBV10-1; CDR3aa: CASSDPLTAEAFF; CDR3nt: TGCGCCAGCAGTGACCCATTAACGGCTGAAGCTTTCTTT
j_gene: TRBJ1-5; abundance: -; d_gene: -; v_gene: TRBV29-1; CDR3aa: CSGRRGVENQPQHF; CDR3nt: TGCAGCGGAAGGCGGGGAGTGGAAAATCAGCCCCAGCATTTT
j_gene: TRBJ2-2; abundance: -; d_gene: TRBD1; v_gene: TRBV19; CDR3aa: CASRTGTATGELFF; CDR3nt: TGTGCCAGTAGGACCGGGACAGCCACCGGGGAGCTGTTTTTT
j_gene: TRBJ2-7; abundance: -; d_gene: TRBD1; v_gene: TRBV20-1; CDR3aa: CSSVTGGYVSDEQYF; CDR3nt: TGCAGTTCTGTGACAGGGGGCTATGTCTCGGACGAGCAGTACTTC
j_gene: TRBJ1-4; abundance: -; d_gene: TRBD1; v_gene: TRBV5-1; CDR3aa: CASSSDRDRGKKLFF; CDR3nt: TGCGCCAGCAGCTCGGACAGGGACAGGGGGAAAAAACTGTTTTTT
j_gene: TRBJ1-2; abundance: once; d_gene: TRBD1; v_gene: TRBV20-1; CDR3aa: CSASLTGGGSYTF; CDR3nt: TGCAGTGCTAGTCTTACAGGGGGCGGGAGCTACACCTTC
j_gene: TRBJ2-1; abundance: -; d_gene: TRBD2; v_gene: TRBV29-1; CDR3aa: CSAPGLALMGEQFF; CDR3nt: TGCAGCGCACCGGGACTAGCGTTGATGGGTGAGCAGTTCTTC
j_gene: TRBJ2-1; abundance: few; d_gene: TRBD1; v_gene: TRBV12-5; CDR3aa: CASGLGNRGNEQFF; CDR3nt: TGTGCTAGTGGTTTGGGTAACAGGGGGAATGAGCAGTTCTTC
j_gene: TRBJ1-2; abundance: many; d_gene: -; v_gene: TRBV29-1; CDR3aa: CSVVAPKDGYTF; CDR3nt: TGCAGCGTTGTGGCGCCAAAGGATGGCTACACCTTC
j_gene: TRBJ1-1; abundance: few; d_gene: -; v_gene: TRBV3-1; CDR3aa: CASSHQGTEAFF; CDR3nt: TGTGCCAGCAGCCATCAGGGGACTGAAGCTTTCTTT
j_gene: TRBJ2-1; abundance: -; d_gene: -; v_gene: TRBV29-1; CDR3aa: CSGDPLSYNEQFF; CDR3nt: TGCAGCGGCGACCCTCTCTCCTACAATGAGCAGTTCTTC
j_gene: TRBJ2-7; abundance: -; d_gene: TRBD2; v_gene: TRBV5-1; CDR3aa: CASSIGTSDYEQYF; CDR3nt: TGCGCCAGCAGCATAGGGACTAGCGACTACGAGCAGTACTTC
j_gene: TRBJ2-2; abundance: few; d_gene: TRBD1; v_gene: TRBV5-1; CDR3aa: CASSSLRTGPTGELFF; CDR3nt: TGCGCCAGCAGCTCTCTCCGGACAGGTCCCACCGGGGAGCTGTTTTTT
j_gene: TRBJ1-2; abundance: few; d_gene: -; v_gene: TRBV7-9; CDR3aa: CASSPTDGAWGYTF; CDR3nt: TGTGCCAGCAGCCCTACCGACGGAGCTTGGGGCTACACCTTC
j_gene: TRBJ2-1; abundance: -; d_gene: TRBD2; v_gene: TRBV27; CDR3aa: CASRTSGGINEQFF; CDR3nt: TGTGCCAGCAGGACTAGCGGGGGGATAAATGAGCAGTTCTTC
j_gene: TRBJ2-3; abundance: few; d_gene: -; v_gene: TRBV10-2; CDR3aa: CASETAGIDTQYF; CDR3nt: TGCGCCAGCGAAACGGCAGGCATAGATACGCAGTATTTT
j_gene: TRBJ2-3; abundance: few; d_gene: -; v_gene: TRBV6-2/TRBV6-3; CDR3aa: CASSGLGFTDTQYF; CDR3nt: TGTGCCAGCAGTGGTTTAGGTTTTACAGATACGCAGTATTTT
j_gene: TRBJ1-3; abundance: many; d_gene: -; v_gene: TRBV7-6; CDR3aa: CASSYNGLGTSGNTIYF; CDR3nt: TGTGCCAGCAGCTACAACGGTCTAGGTACCTCTGGAAACACCATATATTTT
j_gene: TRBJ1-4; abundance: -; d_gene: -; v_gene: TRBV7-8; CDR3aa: CASSSVGATNEKLFF; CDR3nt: TGTGCCAGCAGCTCCGTGGGGGCAACTAATGAAAAACTGTTTTTT
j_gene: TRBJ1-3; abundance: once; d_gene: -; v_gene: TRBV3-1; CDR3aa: CASSHDPRSSGNTIYF; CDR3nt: TGTGCCAGCAGCCATGACCCAAGAAGCTCTGGAAACACCATATATTTT
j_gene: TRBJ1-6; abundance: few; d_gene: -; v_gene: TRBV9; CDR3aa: CASSVEAAWNSPLHF; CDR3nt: TGTGCCAGCAGCGTAGAGGCAGCTTGGAATTCACCCCTCCACTTT
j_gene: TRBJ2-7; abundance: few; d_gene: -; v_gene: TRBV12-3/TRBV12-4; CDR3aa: CASSSTAEDYEQYF; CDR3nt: TGTGCCAGCAGTTCGACAGCCGAGGACTACGAGCAGTACTTC
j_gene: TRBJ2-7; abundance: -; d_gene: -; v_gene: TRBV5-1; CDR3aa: CASSFTDYEQYF; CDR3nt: TGCGCCAGCAGCTTTACAGACTACGAGCAGTACTTC
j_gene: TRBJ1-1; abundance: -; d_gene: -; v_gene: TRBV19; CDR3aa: CASFAVGAFF; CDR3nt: TGTGCCAGCTTTGCTGTAGGAGCTTTCTTT